This T cell receptor beta chain appears in the sequencing data of a study of blood T cell repertoires in COVID-19. Turning to the study itself: Sources were T cells, B-cell-depleted T cells, or PBMCs; the material itself was cDNA or gDNA.

Profiled with immunoSEQ multiplex PCR; TCRdb holds only in-frame clones, not every one. Of 150,000 to 200,000 clones in the sample, 88% were seen once. The germline V and J ends were trimmed by 6 bases and 0 bases, with 13 bases remaining between them. This CDR3 comprises 14 residues. From germline, CDR1 is SGHDT and CDR2 YYEEEE. The source of this sequence is a man between 70 and 80 years old with active or convalescent COVID-19. Sequenced material: peripheral blood. J is TRBJ2-7 and V is TRBV5-6, with D perhaps matching TRBD1 (6 bases). Written as DNA, the CDR3 is TGTGCCAGCACCAGGGGTATAAACTCCTACGAGCAGTACTTC. Its translation: CASTRGINSYEQYF.